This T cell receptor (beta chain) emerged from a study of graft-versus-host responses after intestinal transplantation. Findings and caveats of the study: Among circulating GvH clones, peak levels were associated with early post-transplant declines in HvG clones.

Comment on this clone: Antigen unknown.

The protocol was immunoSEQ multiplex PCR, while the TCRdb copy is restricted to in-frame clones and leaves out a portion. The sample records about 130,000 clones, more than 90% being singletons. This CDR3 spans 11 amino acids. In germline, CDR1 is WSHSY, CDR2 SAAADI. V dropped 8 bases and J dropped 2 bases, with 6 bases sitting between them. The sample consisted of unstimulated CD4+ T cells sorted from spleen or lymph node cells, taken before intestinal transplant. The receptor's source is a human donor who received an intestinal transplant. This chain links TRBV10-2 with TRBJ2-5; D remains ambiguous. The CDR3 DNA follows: TGCGCCAGCTGGGGACAAGAGACCCAGTACTTC. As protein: CASWGQETQYF.